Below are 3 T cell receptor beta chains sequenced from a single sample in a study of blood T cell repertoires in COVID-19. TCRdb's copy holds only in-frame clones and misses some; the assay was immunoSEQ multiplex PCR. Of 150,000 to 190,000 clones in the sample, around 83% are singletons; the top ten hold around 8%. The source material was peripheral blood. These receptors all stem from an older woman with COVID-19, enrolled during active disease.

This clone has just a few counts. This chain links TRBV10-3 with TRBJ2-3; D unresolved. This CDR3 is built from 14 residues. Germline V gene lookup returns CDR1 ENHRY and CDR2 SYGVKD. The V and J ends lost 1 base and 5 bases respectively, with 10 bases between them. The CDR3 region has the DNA TGTGCCATCAGTGAGTTTAAGCAAAAAGATACGCAGTATTTT. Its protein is CAISEFKQKDTQYF.

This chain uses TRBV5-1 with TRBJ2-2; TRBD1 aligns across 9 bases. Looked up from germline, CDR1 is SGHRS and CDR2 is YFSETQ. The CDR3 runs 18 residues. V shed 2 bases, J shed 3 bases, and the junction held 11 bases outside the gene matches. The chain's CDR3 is CASSFLKSDRGYTGELFF. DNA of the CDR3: TGCGCCAGCAGCTTTCTCAAATCGGACAGGGGCTACACCGGGGAGCTGTTTTTT.

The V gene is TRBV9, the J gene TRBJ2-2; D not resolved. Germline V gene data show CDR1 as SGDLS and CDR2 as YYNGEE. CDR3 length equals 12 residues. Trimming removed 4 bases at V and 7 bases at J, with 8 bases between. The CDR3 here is CASSPLGGELFF. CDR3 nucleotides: TGTGCCAGCAGCCCTCTAGGCGGGGAGCTGTTTTTT. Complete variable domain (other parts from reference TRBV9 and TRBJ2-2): DSGVTQTPKHLITATGQRVTLRCSPRSGDLSVYWYQQSLDQGLQFLIQYYNGEERAKGNILERFSAQQFPDLHSELNLSSLELGDSALYFCASSPLGGELFFGEGSRLTVL.